This record concerns one TCR beta chain sequence. Its cognate antigen is unknown. The data originate from a study of STAT5B mutations in CD4+ large granular lymphocyte leukemia. Broader study findings: Main leukemic clonotypes were patient-specific, but roughly 25% appeared at low frequency elsewhere.

Sequencing used immunoSEQ multiplex PCR; TCRdb keeps in-frame clones, though not all of them. This repertoire shows approximately 31,000 clones, about three quarters found once; its top ten account for approximately 0.99%. The CDR3 length is 15 residues. V shed 3 bases and J 5 bases; nucleotides not matched to a gene: 7. CDR1 is SGHDT and CDR2 is YYEEEE in the germline V gene. This chain links TRBV5-6 with TRBJ2-3; 9 nucleotides line up with TRBD1. The source material was CD4+ T cells from blood buffy coats. This receptor was identified in a human donor in good health. In nucleotides, the CDR3 is TGTGCCAGCAGCTACGGGACAGGGCGCGTAGATACGCAGTATTTT. It encodes CASSYGTGRVDTQYF.